These 31 T cell receptor beta chains were all obtained from the same sample, sequenced in a study of cytomegalovirus exposure and HLA in healthy donors. The PCR had 60 Vbeta and 13 Jbeta primers. This table comes from immunoSEQ multiplex PCR, and its TCRdb copy is limited to in-frame clones, with some not included. Here the sample spans approximately 93,000 clones, roughly 60% being singletons. The sample was PBMCs. The receptor source for this set is a boy between 5 and 17 years old in good health and CMV-seropositive.

This clone was seen more than once but under ten times. V gene TRBV19 combines with J gene TRBJ1-1; perhaps TRBD1 as D (6 bases). The CDR3 contains 12 residues. Germline V gene sequence: CDR1 LNHDA, CDR2 SQIVND (reference sequence). Here the CDR3 DNA reads TGTGTCTCGGCACAGGGCTGGACTGAAGCTTTCTTT. This sequence encodes CVSAQGWTEAFF.

The V and J genes are TRBV10-3 and TRBJ2-1; 11 bases agree with TRBD2. V gave up 0 bases and J gave up 7 bases; unmatched junction bases: 8. The CDR3 is 17 residues long. Germline V CDR1 and CDR2: ENHRY, SYGVKD. The CDR3 DNA follows: TGTGCCATCAGTGAGTCATTAGCGGGGGGGCGTCGTAATGAGCAGTTCTTC. Protein product: CAISESLAGGRRNEQFF.

The rearrangement uses TRBV9 and TRBJ1-1; 7 bases are shared with TRBD1. This CDR3 has 13 residues. Germline CDR1 and CDR2: SGDLS and YYNGEE. Trimming at V came to 0 bases and at J to 11 bases, leaving 7 bases not matched to a gene. CDR3 sequence reads: CASSVAQGMPAFF. As DNA, the CDR3 is TGTGCCAGCAGCGTAGCACAGGGGATGCCGGCTTTCTTT.

This clone was seen a few times. The V gene is TRBV4-1, the J gene TRBJ1-1; D remains unclear. Germline CDR1 is MGHRA and CDR2 is YSYEKL. CDR3 length: 15 amino acids. V lost 4 bases and J lost 1, with 13 bases in between. The CDR3 here is CASSRGEGANTEAFF. Written as DNA, the CDR3 is TGCGCCAGCAGCCGCGGTGAGGGCGCGAACACTGAAGCTTTCTTT.

V and J are TRBV30 and TRBJ1-1; D is possibly TRBD1 (6 bases). The CDR3 loop spans 13 amino acids. The germline V and J ends were trimmed by 1 base and 6 bases, with 12 bases remaining between them. From germline, CDR1 is GTSNPN and CDR2 SVGIG (reference sequence). The CDR3 loop reads CAWSGTARSEAFF. Written as DNA, the CDR3 is TGTGCCTGGAGTGGGACAGCTAGGTCTGAAGCTTTCTTT.

This clone was counted between two and nine times. This rearrangement joins TRBV2 to TRBJ2-1; D is possibly TRBD1 (5 bases). The CDR3 is 14 residues long. Germline CDR1 and CDR2: SNHLY and FYNNEI. V was pared by 3 bases and J by 4 bases, with 10 bases between. CDR3 sequence: CASSDPGFYNEQFF. The CDR3 DNA follows: TGTGCCAGCAGTGACCCAGGGTTTTACAATGAGCAGTTCTTC.

This clone occurred once. The V call is TRBV10-3, the J call TRBJ2-3; 8 bases are shared with TRBD2. This CDR3 is 14 amino acids long. Trimming at V came to 10 bases and at J to 1 base, leaving 7 bases not matched to a gene. CDR1 and CDR2 (germline): ENHRY, SYGVKD. The CDR3 region has the DNA TGTGCCACCCGATCGACTAGCGGCACAGATACGCAGTATTTT. Residues: CATRSTSGTDTQYF.

The chain uses TRBV7-2 and TRBJ1-4; D is possibly TRBD1 (5 bases). The V end was cut by 2 bases, the J end by 8 bases, with 15 bases between. Germline CDR1 reads SGHTA; CDR2 reads FQGNSA. This CDR3 region has 15 residues. CDR3 region: CASSLISGSGEKLFF. The CDR3 DNA reads as TGTGCCAGCAGCTTAATTTCTGGCTCAGGGGAAAAACTGTTTTTT.

The V gene is TRBV4-3, the J gene TRBJ2-1; D call uncertain. This CDR3 comprises 15 residues. Trimming removed 0 bases at V and 0 bases at J, with 6 bases between. Germline CDR1 and CDR2: LGHNA and YSLEER. CDR3 nucleotide sequence: TGCGCCAGCAGCCAAGATCGTAACTCCTACAATGAGCAGTTCTTC. Its protein is CASSQDRNSYNEQFF.

The chain has TRBV5-6 and TRBJ1-5, with TRBD1 as a possible D gene (5 bases). The V gene's germline CDR1 is SGHDT and CDR2 YYEEEE. Deletions cut 3 bases from V and 2 bases from J, with 18 bases between. The CDR3 runs to 17 residues. CDR3 sequence (DNA): TGTGCCAGCAGCTGGAAGGGGTTCGGGGGTGGCAATCAGCCCCAGCATTTT. Residues: CASSWKGFGGGNQPQHF.

V and J are TRBV5-4 and TRBJ2-7; 8 nucleotides line up with TRBD1. CDR1 and CDR2 (germline): SGHNT, YYREEE (reference sequence). V trimming: 5 bases; J trimming: 2 bases; junction bases outside the gene matches: 9. The CDR3 has 15 residues. The CDR3 loop reads CASSSADRATYEQYF. The CDR3 region has the DNA TGTGCCAGCAGTTCTGCGGACAGGGCAACCTACGAGCAGTACTTC.

The CDR3 region has the DNA TGTGCCAGCAGTGAGCGGAAGAATTCACCCCTCCACTTT. Its protein product is CASSERKNSPLHF. This chain uses TRBV6-1 with TRBJ1-6; no clear D gene. The germline V gene encodes CDR1 MNHNS and CDR2 SASEGT. The CDR3 spans 13 residues. With 3 bases removed from V and 7 bases from J, the gap between germline ends came to 7 bases.

This clone was observed a handful of times. The chain couples TRBV29-1 to TRBJ2-1; 13 bases are a match to TRBD2. J lost 14 bases, V lost 7 bases, and 11 bases had no gene match. The CDR3 is 13 residues long. Germline-derived CDR1 and CDR2 are SQVTM and ANQGSEA. The CDR3 spells CSGQIGLAGVEFF. CDR3 bases: TGCAGCGGCCAAATCGGACTAGCGGGAGTGGAGTTCTTC.

This clone was observed a handful of times. The chain recombines TRBV15 with TRBJ1-5; D is ambiguous. Per germline, CDR1 LNHNV and CDR2 YYDKDF (reference sequence). V was clipped by 0 bases and J by 0 bases, with 6 bases between them. The CDR3 contains 15 residues. The CDR3: CATSRDLGSNQPQHF. CDR3 DNA sequence: TGTGCCACCAGCAGAGATCTCGGTAGCAATCAGCCCCAGCATTTT.

The J gene is TRBJ2-1, the V gene TRBV27, with D possibly matching TRBD2 (6 bases). The ends were cut back, 8 bases at V and 4 bases at J, with 12 bases in the middle. There are 13 residues in the CDR3. CDR1 and CDR2 (germline): MNHEY, SMNVEV (reference sequence). In DNA, the CDR3 is TGTGCCAGCGCGGGGTTAGGGTACAATGAGCAGTTCTTC. Its protein product is CASAGLGYNEQFF.

This chain uses TRBV19 with TRBJ1-2, with 9 bases fitting TRBD1. V shed 2 bases, J shed 6 bases, and the junction held 1 base outside the gene matches. This CDR3 is 13 amino acids long. Germline V lookup: CDR1 LNHDA, CDR2 SQIVND (reference sequence). The CDR3 DNA is TGTGCCAGTAGTATAAGGGACAGGGATGGCTACACCTTC. It specifies CASSIRDRDGYTF.

Here the CDR3 reads CASSLGGRGQPQHF. The DNA of the CDR3 is TGTGCCAGCAGCTTAGGTGGTCGCGGGCAGCCCCAGCATTTT. The chain is built from TRBV11-2 and TRBJ1-5; no clear D. Trimming removed 1 base at V and 7 bases at J, with 11 bases between. CDR1 is SGHAT and CDR2 is FQNNGV in the germline V gene. CDR3 size: 14 residues.

The CDR3 DNA reads as TGTGCCAGCACTTCTACCCCGGGGTATAGCTCCTACGAGCAGTACTTC. Translating it yields CASTSTPGYSSYEQYF. The V call is TRBV7-2, the J call TRBJ2-7, with D perhaps TRBD2 (5 bases). CDR3 length: 16 residues. Germline loops: CDR1 SGHTA, CDR2 FQGNSA. V was pared by 7 bases and J by 0 bases, with 19 bases between.

The sample holds one count of this clone. The genes are TRBV14 and TRBJ1-1, with 9 bases lining up with TRBD1. Looked up from germline, CDR1 is SGHDN and CDR2 is FVKESK. The J segment lost 3 bases and the V segment lost 0 bases, leaving 5 bases of the junction unmatched. The CDR3 is 16 amino acids. The CDR3 loop reads CASSQDGTGQHTEAFF. CDR3 sequence (DNA): TGTGCCAGCAGCCAAGATGGGACAGGGCAGCACACTGAAGCTTTCTTT.

This clone showed up just a few times. This sequence joins TRBV5-1 and TRBJ1-1; 7 nucleotides align to TRBD1. Unmatched junction bases numbered 6, after V lost 4 bases and J lost 0 bases. Germline CDR1 and CDR2: SGHRS and YFSETQ. This CDR3 has 15 amino acids. The CDR3 is CASSGTGAVNTEAFF. The CDR3 coding sequence is TGCGCCAGCAGCGGTACAGGGGCGGTGAACACTGAAGCTTTCTTT.

V gene TRBV29-1 combines with J gene TRBJ1-4; a weak D match, TRBD1 (5 bases). The length of the CDR3 is 17 residues. Germline V gene data show CDR1 as SQVTM and CDR2 as ANQGSEA. Trimming took off 6 bases at V and 3 bases at J, with 23 bases between the two ends. The CDR3 loop reads CSVQDLGREGSNEKLFF. The CDR3 DNA sequence: TGCAGCGTCCAAGATCTAGGGCGGGAGGGGTCTAATGAAAAACTGTTTTTT.

This clone was found once. Other nucleotide sequences in the sample specify the same CDR3. V usage is TRBV19 and J usage is TRBJ2-3, with 11 bases that match TRBD2. V trimming: 4 bases; J trimming: 0 bases; junction bases outside the gene matches: 0. The CDR3 runs to 15 residues. Per the germline V gene, CDR1 is LNHDA and CDR2 is SQIVND (reference sequence). Written as DNA, the CDR3 is TGTGCCAGTAGTAGACTAGCGGGAAGCACAGATACGCAGTATTTT. Encoded protein: CASSRLAGSTDTQYF.

This clone is a singleton in its sample. V gene TRBV6-5 combines with J gene TRBJ1-2; weak D call: TRBD1 (6 bases). Germline V gene sequence: CDR1 MNHEY, CDR2 SVGAGI. Trimming took off 6 bases at V and 4 bases at J, with 18 bases between the two ends. The CDR3 loop spans 15 amino acids. The CDR3 DNA follows: TGTGCCAGCAGCTCCACAGGGCCGGAGACCTATGGCTACACCTTC. Protein sequence: CASSSTGPETYGYTF.

This clone was found a few times. The genes are TRBV7-6 and TRBJ2-5; perhaps TRBD2 as D (6 bases). The CDR3 runs to 14 residues. Germline V lookup: CDR1 SGHVS, CDR2 FNYEAQ. V lost 2 bases and J 5 bases, leaving 12 bases between the germline ends. The CDR3, as DNA: TGTGCCAGCAGCTTATTGGCGGGAAAGGAGACCCAGTACTTC. This gives the protein CASSLLAGKETQYF.

For this clone: The junction differs from germline at one of its ends, possibly a read error. The genes are TRBV20-1 and TRBJ1-2, with D unresolved. Germline CDR1 reads DFQATT; CDR2 reads SNEGSKA (reference sequence). This CDR3 has 11 residues. The CDR3 loop is CSALRDYGYPF. The CDR3 nucleotides read TGCAGTGCTCTTCGGGATTATGGCTACCCCTTC.

The rearrangement links TRBV2 to TRBJ2-6; D gene unclear. This CDR3 comprises 11 residues. Germline V gives CDR1 SNHLY, CDR2 FYNNEI. Trimming pared 3 bases from V and 9 bases from J, leaving 3 bases between. The DNA for the CDR3 is TGTGCCAGCAGTGAGTACAACGTCCTGACTTTC. As protein: CASSEYNVLTF. Drawing the rest from reference TRBV2 and TRBJ2-6, the complete variable domain is EPEVTQTPSHQVTQMGQEVILRCVPISNHLYFYWYRQILGQKVEFLVSFYNNEISEKSEIFDDQFSVERPDGSNFTLKIRSTKLEDSAMYFCASSEYNVLTFGAGSRLTVL.

J is TRBJ2-7 and V is TRBV27; 8 bases fit TRBD1. CDR1 and CDR2 (germline): MNHEY, SMNVEV (reference sequence). This CDR3 is built from 17 residues. The trim removed 3 bases at V and 0 bases at J, leaving 10 bases unmatched. For the CDR3, the DNA is TGTGCCAGCAGTTTCCTAACCGGGACAGGTAACTCCTACGAGCAGTACTTC. It translates to CASSFLTGTGNSYEQYF.

This chain links TRBV5-4 with TRBJ2-3; 7 bases match TRBD2. CDR1 is SGHNT, CDR2 YYREEE, per germline (reference sequence). V shed 6 bases, J shed 0 bases, and the junction held 4 bases outside the gene matches. The CDR3 sequence is 14 residues long. The CDR3 here is CASTRAGSTDTQYF. CDR3 bases: TGTGCCAGCACCCGAGCGGGAAGCACAGATACGCAGTATTTT.

The genes are TRBV6-5 and TRBJ2-3, with D perhaps TRBD1 (6 bases). CDR3 size: 15 residues. In germline, CDR1 is MNHEY, CDR2 SVGAGI. V was clipped by 6 bases and J by 5 bases, with 18 bases between them. The CDR3 loop is CASSPDRRAGDTQYF. The CDR3 nucleotides are TGTGCCAGCAGCCCGGACAGACGGGCCGGAGATACGCAGTATTTT.

The gene calls are TRBV5-4 and TRBJ2-3, with 8 bases lining up with TRBD1. The germline CDR1 and CDR2 sequences are SGHNT and YYREEE (reference sequence). The V segment lost 1 base and the J segment 10 bases; nucleotides outside the gene matches: 2. The CDR3 is made up of 12 amino acids. CDR3 loop: CASSLRQGSQYF. CDR3 nucleotides: TGTGCCAGCAGCTTGCGACAGGGGTCGCAGTATTTT.

The chain carries TRBV9 and TRBJ1-3, with TRBD1 as a possible D gene (6 bases). The length of the CDR3 is 17 residues. The germline V and J ends were trimmed by 4 bases and 1 base, with 18 bases remaining between them. The V gene's germline CDR1 is SGDLS and CDR2 YYNGEE. CDR3 residues: CASSTGSQGGSGNTIYF. For the CDR3, the DNA is TGTGCCAGCAGCACCGGCTCACAGGGCGGTTCTGGAAACACCATATATTTT. Drawing the rest from reference TRBV9 and TRBJ1-3, the complete variable domain is DSGVTQTPKHLITATGQRVTLRCSPRSGDLSVYWYQQSLDQGLQFLIQYYNGEERAKGNILERFSAQQFPDLHSELNLSSLELGDSALYFCASSTGSQGGSGNTIYFGEGSWLTVV.